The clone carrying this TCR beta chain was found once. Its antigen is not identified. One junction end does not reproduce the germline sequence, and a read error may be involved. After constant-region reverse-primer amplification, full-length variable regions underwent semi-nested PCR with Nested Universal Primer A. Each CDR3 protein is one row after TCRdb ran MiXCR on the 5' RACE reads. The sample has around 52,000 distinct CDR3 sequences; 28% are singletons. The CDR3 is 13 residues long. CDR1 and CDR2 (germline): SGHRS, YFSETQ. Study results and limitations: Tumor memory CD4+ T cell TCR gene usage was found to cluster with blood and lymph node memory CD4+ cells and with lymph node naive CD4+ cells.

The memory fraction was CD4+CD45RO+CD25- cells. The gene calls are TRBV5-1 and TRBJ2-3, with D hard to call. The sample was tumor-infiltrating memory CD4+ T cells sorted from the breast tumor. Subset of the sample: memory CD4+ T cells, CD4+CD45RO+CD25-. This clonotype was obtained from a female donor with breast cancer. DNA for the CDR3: TGCACCAGCAGCGCCGACTCGGCGGATACGCAGTATTTT. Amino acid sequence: CTSSADSADTQYF.